The T cell receptor (beta chain) described here comes from a study of cytomegalovirus exposure and HLA in healthy donors (dated by TCRdb to about 2017). As for the study more broadly: According to a later analysis, the 120 or so validation repertoires were produced on the same platform as the 700 or so repertoires of the first cohort. The study aimed to test whether signatures of past pathogen exposure could be identified by cataloging public T cell receptors. Besides the first cohort of around 670 subjects, a separate validation cohort made up of around 120 different subjects was used. To predict cytomegalovirus infection status, the study combined high-throughput TCR immunosequencing, statistical association of individual TCRs with disease status, and machine learning. Overall study results and their limits: Subsequent analysis determined that TCRs grouped into clusters in the first cohort also showed a tendency toward co-occurrence across the 120 or so validation repertoires, and 85% to 95% of cluster scores exceeded 0. All 120 or so repertoires were used to score co-occurrence in the validation cohort in a later analysis, because that analysis had no HLA typing for the cohort. Cytomegalovirus status was reported to be diagnosed by the classifier with high specificity and sensitivity in both the original and validation cohorts. In vitro tests confirmed that a few of the cytomegalovirus-associated TCR beta chains recognize cytomegalovirus antigens. According to the authors, the approach could potentially be generalized to other disease states and immunological phenotypes. A total of 164 TCR beta chains were listed by the study as associated with cytomegalovirus. While some public TCRs were present in many individuals, most TCR sequences turned up only very rarely across donors.

Comments on this clone: Its antigen is unknown. There are no base qualities to consult, and no much larger clone falls within one base.

Donors formed part of the validation cohort, which comprised about 130 subjects and was distinct from the first cohort of over 500 subjects. Library method: the immunoSEQ multiplex PCR assay. Processing in the source paper ran as follows. A statistical classification framework was built to diagnose cytomegalovirus status from the catalog of TCR beta chain sequences. Sourced from immuneACCESS, this table was stored by TCRdb with only in-frame sequences that have V and J called. A share of the clones is absent; for the studies checked, an unresolved V gene accounts for under half, and the remainder has no known explanation. V and J calls and clone size are as listed in that table; D and trimming were resolved from the DNA. The sample has 250,000 to 300,000 clones on record, 65% to 90% of them singletons. Less than 1.2% of the sample lies in the top ten. The CDR3 goes from the cysteine to the phenylalanine over 15 residues. Of all the DNA, just the CDR3 is kept, 45 bases in frame from base 1. V ends up 4 bases short and J 0 bases short, with an unmatched junction base count of 7. From a lookup of the germline V gene, CDR1 and CDR2 are SGHRS and YFSETQ.

The specimen sequenced was PBMCs. The chain joins TRBV5-1 to TRBJ2-7; 7 junctional bases match TRBD1. This TCR was recovered from a woman between 18 and 29 years old in good health and CMV-seronegative. The nucleotide sequence reads TGCGCCAGCAGCACACGGACAGGCAGCTCCTACGAGCAGTACTTC. Its translation is CASSTRTGSSYEQYF.